Below, one T cell receptor (beta chain) is given with its context. This specimen comes from a study of CD8 T cells in Susac syndrome. The J segment lost 10 bases and the V segment lost 4 bases, leaving 4 bases of the junction unmatched. The CDR3 spans 12 residues. cDNA came from about 0.46 to 1 ug RNA primed by random hexamers. TCRdb reprocessed the immunoSEQ multiplex PCR reads with MiXCR, giving one entry per CDR3 protein. The sample has over 150,000 distinct CDR3 sequences, 90% to 97% seen once. Peripheral blood CD8+ and CD4+ T cells were profiled by TCR beta sequencing. TEMRA cells were FACS-enriched and CD8+ and CD4+ T cells negatively isolated.

Source material: CD4+ T cells from PBMCs. This TCR was sampled from a human donor with Susac syndrome. The rearrangement links TRBV12-3 or TRBV12-4 to TRBJ2-1; 7 nucleotides match TRBD1. The CDR3 loop is CASSYRQGEQFF. Here the CDR3 DNA reads TGTGCCAGCAGTTATCGACAGGGCGAGCAGTTCTTC.